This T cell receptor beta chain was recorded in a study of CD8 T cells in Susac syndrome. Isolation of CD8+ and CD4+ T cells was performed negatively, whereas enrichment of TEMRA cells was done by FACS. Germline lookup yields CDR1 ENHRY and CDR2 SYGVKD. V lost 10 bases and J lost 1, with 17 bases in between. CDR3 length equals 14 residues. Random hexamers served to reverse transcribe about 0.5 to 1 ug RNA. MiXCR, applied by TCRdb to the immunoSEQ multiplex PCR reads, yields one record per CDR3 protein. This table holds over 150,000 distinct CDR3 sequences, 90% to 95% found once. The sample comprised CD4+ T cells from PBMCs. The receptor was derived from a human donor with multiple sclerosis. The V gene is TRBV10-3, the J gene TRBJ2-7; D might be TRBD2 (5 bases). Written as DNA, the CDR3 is TGTGCCACCCGGCGGGTACCAGATTCCTACGAGCAGTACTTC. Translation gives CATRRVPDSYEQYF.